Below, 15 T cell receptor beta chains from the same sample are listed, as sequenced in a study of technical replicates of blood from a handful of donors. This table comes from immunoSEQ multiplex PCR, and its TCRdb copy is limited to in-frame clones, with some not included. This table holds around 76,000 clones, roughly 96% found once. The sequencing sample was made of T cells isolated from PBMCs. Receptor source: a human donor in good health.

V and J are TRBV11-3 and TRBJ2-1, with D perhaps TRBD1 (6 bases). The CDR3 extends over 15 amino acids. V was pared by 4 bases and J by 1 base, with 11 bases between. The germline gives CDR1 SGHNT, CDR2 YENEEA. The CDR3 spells CASSWTVLSYNEQFF. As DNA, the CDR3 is TGTGCCAGCAGCTGGACAGTCCTTTCCTACAATGAGCAGTTCTTC.

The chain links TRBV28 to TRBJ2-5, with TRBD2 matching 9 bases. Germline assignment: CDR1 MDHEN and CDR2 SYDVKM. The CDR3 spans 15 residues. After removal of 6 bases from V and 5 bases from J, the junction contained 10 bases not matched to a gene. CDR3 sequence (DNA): TGTGCCAGCAGCCCCTCCGGGGGACTAGCCGAGACCCAGTACTTC. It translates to CASSPSGGLAETQYF. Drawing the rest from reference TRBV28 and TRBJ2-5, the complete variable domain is DVKVTQSSRYLVKRTGEKVFLECVQDMDHENMFWYRQDPGLGLRLIYFSYDVKMKEKGDIPEGYSVSREKKERFSLILESASTNQTSMYLCASSPSGGLAETQYFGPGTRLLVL.

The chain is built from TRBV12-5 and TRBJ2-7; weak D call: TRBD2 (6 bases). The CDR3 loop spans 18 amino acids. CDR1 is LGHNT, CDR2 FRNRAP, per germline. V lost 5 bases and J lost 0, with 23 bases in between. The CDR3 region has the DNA TGTGCTAGTGGTCCGGCGACCGGGAGCTCGCATCTCTCCTACGAGCAGTACTTC. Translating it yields CASGPATGSSHLSYEQYF. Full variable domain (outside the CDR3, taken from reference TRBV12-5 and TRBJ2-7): DARVTQTPRHKVTEMGQEVTMRCQPILGHNTVFWYRQTMMQGLELLAYFRNRAPLDDSGMPKDRFSAEMPDATLATLKIQPSEPRDSAVYFCASGPATGSSHLSYEQYFGPGTRLTVT.

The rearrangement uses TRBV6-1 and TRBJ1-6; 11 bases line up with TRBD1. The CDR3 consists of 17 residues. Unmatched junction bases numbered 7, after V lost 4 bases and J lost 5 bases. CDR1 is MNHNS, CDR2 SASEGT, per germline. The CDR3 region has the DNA TGTGCCAGCAGTGGGACAGGGGGCGGCAGAGATAATTCACCCCTCCACTTT. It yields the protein CASSGTGGGRDNSPLHF.

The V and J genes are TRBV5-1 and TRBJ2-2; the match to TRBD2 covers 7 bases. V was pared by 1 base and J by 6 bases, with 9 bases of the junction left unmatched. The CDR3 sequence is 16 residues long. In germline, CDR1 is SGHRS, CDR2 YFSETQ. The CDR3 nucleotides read TGCGCCAGCAGCTTGTCGACTAGCCTCTTTGCCGGGGAGCTGTTTTTT. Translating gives CASSLSTSLFAGELFF. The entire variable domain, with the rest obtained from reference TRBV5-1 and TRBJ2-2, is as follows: KAGVTQTPRYLIKTRGQQVTLSCSPISGHRSVSWYQQTPGQGLQFLFEYFSETQRNKGNFPGRFSGRQFSNSRSEMNVSTLELGDSALYLCASSLSTSLFAGELFFGEGSRLTVL.

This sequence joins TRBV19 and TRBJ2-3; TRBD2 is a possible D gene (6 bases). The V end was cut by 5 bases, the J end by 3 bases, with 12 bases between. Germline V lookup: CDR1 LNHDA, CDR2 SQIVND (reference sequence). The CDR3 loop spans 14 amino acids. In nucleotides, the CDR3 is TGTGCCAGTAGTCGAGGCGGGATGACAGATACGCAGTATTTT. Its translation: CASSRGGMTDTQYF.

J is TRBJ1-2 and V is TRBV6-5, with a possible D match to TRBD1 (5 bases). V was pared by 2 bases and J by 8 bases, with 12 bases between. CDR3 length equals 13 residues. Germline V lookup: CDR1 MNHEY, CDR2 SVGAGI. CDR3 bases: TGTGCCAGCAGTTACAGACAGACCTACGGCTACACCTTC. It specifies CASSYRQTYGYTF.

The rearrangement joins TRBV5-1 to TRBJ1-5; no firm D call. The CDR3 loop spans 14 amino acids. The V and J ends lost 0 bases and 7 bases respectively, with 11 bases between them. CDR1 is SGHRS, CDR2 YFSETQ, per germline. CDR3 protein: CASSLGGGGQPQHF. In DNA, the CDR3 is TGCGCCAGCAGCTTGGGAGGAGGAGGGCAGCCCCAGCATTTT.

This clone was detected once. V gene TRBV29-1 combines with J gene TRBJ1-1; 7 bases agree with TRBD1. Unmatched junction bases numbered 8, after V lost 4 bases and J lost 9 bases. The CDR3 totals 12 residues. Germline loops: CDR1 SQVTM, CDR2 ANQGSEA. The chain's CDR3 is CSVATSTGQAFF. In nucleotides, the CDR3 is TGCAGCGTTGCGACCTCGACAGGGCAAGCTTTCTTT.

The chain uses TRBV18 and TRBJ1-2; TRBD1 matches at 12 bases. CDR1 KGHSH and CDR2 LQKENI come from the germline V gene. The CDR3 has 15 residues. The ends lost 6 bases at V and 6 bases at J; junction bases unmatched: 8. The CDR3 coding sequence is TGTGCCAGCTCTCGACCCGGGACAGGGGGCGATGGCTACACCTTC. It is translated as CASSRPGTGGDGYTF.

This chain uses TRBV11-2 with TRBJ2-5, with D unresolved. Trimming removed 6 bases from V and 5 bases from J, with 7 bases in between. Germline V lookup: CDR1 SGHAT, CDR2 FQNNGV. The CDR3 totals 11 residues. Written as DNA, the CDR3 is TGTGCCAGCAGATCGGTGGAGACCCAGTACTTC. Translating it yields CASRSVETQYF.

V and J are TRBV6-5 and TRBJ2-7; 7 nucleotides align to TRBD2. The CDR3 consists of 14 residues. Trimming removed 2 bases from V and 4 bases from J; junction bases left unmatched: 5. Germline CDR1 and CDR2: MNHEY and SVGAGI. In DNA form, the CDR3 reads TGTGCCAGCAGTTACAAGGGCGGGAGTTACGAGCAGTACTTC. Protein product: CASSYKGGSYEQYF.

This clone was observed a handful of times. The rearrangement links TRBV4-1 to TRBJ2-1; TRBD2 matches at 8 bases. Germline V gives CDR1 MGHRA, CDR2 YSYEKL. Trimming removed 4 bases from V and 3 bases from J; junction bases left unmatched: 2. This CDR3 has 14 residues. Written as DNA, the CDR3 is TGCGCCAGCAGCCCGCGGGGGGACTACAATGAGCAGTTCTTC. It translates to CASSPRGDYNEQFF.

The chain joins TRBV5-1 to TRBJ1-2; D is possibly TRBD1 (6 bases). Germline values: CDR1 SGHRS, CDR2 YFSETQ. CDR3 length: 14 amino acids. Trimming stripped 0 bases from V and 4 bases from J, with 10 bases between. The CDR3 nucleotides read TGCGCCAGCAGCTTGGGAACAGGGACCTATGGCTACACCTTC. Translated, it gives CASSLGTGTYGYTF.

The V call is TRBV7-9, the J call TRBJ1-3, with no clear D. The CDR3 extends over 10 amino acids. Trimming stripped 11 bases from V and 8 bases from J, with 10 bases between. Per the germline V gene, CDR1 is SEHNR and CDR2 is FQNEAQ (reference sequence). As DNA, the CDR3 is TGTGCCGGACTCCGGGACACCATATATTTT. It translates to CAGLRDTIYF.